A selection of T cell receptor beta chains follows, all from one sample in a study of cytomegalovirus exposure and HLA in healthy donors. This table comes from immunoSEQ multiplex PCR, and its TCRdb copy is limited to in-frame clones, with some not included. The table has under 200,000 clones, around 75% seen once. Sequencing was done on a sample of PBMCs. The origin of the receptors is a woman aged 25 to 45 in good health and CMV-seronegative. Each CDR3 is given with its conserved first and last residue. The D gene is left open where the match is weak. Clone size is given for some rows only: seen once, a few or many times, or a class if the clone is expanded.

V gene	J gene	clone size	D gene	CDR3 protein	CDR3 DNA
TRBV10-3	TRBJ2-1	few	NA	CAISPGVGEQFF	TGTGCCATCAGTCCGGGAGTGGGTGAGCAGTTCTTC
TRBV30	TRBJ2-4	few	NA	CAWSLVSAKNIQYF	TGTGCCTGGAGTTTAGTCTCCGCCAAAAACATTCAGTACTTC
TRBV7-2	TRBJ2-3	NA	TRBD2	CASTHLAGGKDTQYF	TGTGCCAGCACCCATCTAGCGGGAGGGAAAGATACGCAGTATTTT
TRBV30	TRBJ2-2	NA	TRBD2	CAWRTSGNANTGELFF	TGTGCCTGGAGGACTAGCGGCAACGCGAACACCGGGGAGCTGTTTTTT
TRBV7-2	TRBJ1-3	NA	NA	CASSLSRVSSGNTIYF	TGTGCCAGCAGCTTATCCAGGGTCAGCTCTGGAAACACCATATATTTT
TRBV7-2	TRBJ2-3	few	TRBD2	CASSVVGGEGLNTQYF	TGTGCCAGCAGCGTCGTTGGGGGGGAAGGGTTAAATACGCAGTATTTT
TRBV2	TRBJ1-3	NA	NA	CASSAGGVRYSGNTIYF	TGTGCCAGCAGTGCTGGGGGCGTCCGGTATTCTGGAAACACCATATATTTT
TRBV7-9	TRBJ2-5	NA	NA	CASSQGQPLWGTQYF	TGTGCCAGCAGCCAAGGCCAGCCTTTATGGGGGACTCAGTACTTC
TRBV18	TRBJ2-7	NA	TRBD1	CASSPGQGDHEQYF	TGTGCCAGCTCACCAGGACAGGGTGACCACGAGCAGTACTTC
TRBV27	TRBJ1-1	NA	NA	CASSPAGGSRCEAFF	TGTGCCAGCAGTCCGGCGGGGGGGTCACGATGTGAAGCTTTCTTT
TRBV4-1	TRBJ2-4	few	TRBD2	CASSQGWASGNKNIQYF	TGCGCCAGCAGCCAAGGATGGGCTAGCGGGAACAAAAACATTCAGTACTTC
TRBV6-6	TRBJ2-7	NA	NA	CATQGDARDGYEQYF	TGTGCCACCCAGGGGGATGCGCGGGATGGGTACGAGCAGTACTTC
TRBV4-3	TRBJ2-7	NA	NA	CASSPTRQSFYEQYF	TGCGCCAGCAGCCCAACCCGACAGTCCTTCTACGAGCAGTACTTC
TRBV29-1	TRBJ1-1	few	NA	CSGQENTEAFF	TGCAGCGGACAGGAGAACACTGAAGCTTTCTTT
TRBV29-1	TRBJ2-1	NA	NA	CSVVGRTYNEQFF	TGCAGCGTTGTCGGGAGAACCTACAATGAGCAGTTCTTC
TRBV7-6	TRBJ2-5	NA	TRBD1	CASSPDRGQGETQYF	TGTGCCAGCAGCCCGGACAGGGGGCAGGGTGAGACCCAGTACTTC
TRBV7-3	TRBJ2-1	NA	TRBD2	CASSFGLAGGLGEQFF	TGTGCCAGCAGTTTCGGACTAGCGGGAGGGTTGGGTGAGCAGTTCTTC
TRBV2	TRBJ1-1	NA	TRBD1	CASSEFQGQGTEAFF	TGTGCCAGCAGTGAATTCCAAGGACAGGGCACTGAAGCTTTCTTT
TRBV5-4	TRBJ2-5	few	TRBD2	CASSSPVLSGKETQYF	TGTGCCAGCAGCTCCCCTGTACTTAGCGGGAAAGAGACCCAGTACTTC
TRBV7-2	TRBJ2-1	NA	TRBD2	CASSLGGTSGRANEQFF	TGTGCCAGCAGCTTAGGGGGGACTAGCGGGAGGGCGAATGAGCAGTTCTTC
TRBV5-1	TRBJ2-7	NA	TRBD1	CASSLEGQGITYEQYF	TGCGCCAGCAGCTTGGAAGGACAGGGCATAACCTACGAGCAGTACTTC
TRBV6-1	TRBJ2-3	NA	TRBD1	CASHGDSNTDTQYF	TGTGCCAGCCATGGGGACAGTAACACAGATACGCAGTATTTT
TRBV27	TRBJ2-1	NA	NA	CASSELYNEQFF	TGTGCCAGCAGTGAACTCTACAATGAGCAGTTCTTC
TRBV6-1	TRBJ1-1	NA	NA	CASRPRQGKNTEAFF	TGTGCCAGCAGGCCCCGGCAGGGGAAAAACACTGAAGCTTTCTTT